Presented here are 16 T cell receptor beta chains from one specimen sequenced in a study of CD8+ T cells in alopecia areata. Extracted RNA was reverse transcribed, and the resulting cDNA served as sequencing template. The data were produced by immunoSEQ multiplex PCR, yet TCRdb's version contains in-frame clones alone and is incomplete. The sample lists some 120,000 clones; roughly 50% were seen once. The sequencing sample was made of NKG2D-low CD8+ T cells sorted from blood. These receptor sequences come from a human donor with alopecia areata.

This chain connects TRBV30 to TRBJ2-5; no clear D. The CDR3 is made up of 13 amino acids. V was shortened by 4 bases and J by 5 bases, with 14 bases between the two germline ends. Germline V CDR1 and CDR2: GTSNPN, SVGIG (reference sequence). CDR3 sequence reads: CAWTNEVGETQYF. As DNA, the CDR3 is TGTGCCTGGACAAACGAGGTCGGGGAGACCCAGTACTTC.

As regards this clone: The junction shows a germline mismatch at one end, possibly a read error. The rearrangement joins TRBV29-1 to TRBJ2-6; 7 positions match TRBD1. Germline V lookup: CDR1 SQVTM, CDR2 ANQGSEA. The CDR3 is 18 residues long. The CDR3 is CSAEVIWDRSTGANVLTF. The CDR3 DNA is TGCAGCGCTGAAGTCATCTGGGACAGAAGTACGGGGGCCAACGTCCTGACTTTC.

As regards this clone: Other nucleotide sequences in the sample specify the same CDR3. This chain connects TRBV29-1 to TRBJ2-7, with a weak D call TRBD2 (6 bases). The CDR3 is 12 residues long. The germline V gene has CDR1 SQVTM and CDR2 ANQGSEA. Deletions cut 6 bases from V and 0 bases from J, with 9 bases between. The CDR3 sequence is CSVEGPSYEQYF. The CDR3, as DNA: TGCAGCGTGGAGGGACCCTCCTACGAGCAGTACTTC.

This clone was recorded once. V gene TRBV27 combines with J gene TRBJ2-5, with D possibly matching TRBD2 (5 bases). Per germline, CDR1 MNHEY and CDR2 SMNVEV (reference sequence). Trimming took 2 bases from V and 3 from J, leaving 7 bases between them. The CDR3 is made up of 13 amino acids. The CDR3 region is CASSLGRKETQYF. The CDR3 region has the DNA TGTGCCAGCAGTTTAGGGAGAAAAGAGACCCAGTACTTC.

V and J are TRBV28 and TRBJ1-5; no reliable D call. V was cut by 4 bases and J by 4 bases, with 8 bases left in between. CDR1 and CDR2 (germline): MDHEN, SYDVKM. The CDR3 spans 13 residues. CDR3 coding DNA: TGTGCCAGCAGTTCAAGGGTAAATCAGCCCCAGCATTTT. Translation gives CASSSRVNQPQHF.

In this sample, this clone turned up a few times. The chain's CDR3 is CATSKHSGANVLTF. The CDR3 DNA reads TGTGCCACCAGCAAGCACTCTGGGGCCAACGTCCTGACTTTC. The chain couples TRBV15 to TRBJ2-6; D is ambiguous. The CDR3 runs 14 residues. Deletions cut 4 bases from V and 0 bases from J, with 4 bases between. The germline gives CDR1 LNHNV, CDR2 YYDKDF (reference sequence).

This chain connects TRBV30 to TRBJ2-3, with TRBD2 matching 7 bases. The CDR3 totals 13 residues. Germline V gives CDR1 GTSNPN, CDR2 SVGIG (reference sequence). The J segment lost 6 bases and the V segment lost 4 bases, leaving 7 bases of the junction unmatched. CDR3 protein: CAWMSGRVDTQYF. Written as DNA, the CDR3 is TGTGCCTGGATGTCGGGGAGGGTGGATACGCAGTATTTT. Drawing the rest from reference TRBV30 and TRBJ2-3, the complete variable domain is SQTIHQWPATLVQPVGSPLSLECTVEGTSNPNLYWYRQAAGRGLQLLFYSVGIGQISSEVPQNLSASRPQDRQFILSSKKLLLSDSGFYLCAWMSGRVDTQYFGPGTRLTVL.

The chain couples TRBV29-1 to TRBJ2-7, with D perhaps TRBD2 (7 bases). The V gene's germline CDR1 is SQVTM and CDR2 ANQGSEA. V was trimmed by 1 base and J by 3 bases, leaving 16 bases between them. This CDR3 region has 15 residues. CDR3 in amino acids: CSVEGGGFSDYEQYF. The DNA for the CDR3 is TGCAGCGTTGAAGGGGGGGGCTTTTCGGACTACGAGCAGTACTTC.

The gene calls are TRBV13 and TRBJ2-7; perhaps TRBD2 as D (6 bases). The CDR3 has 14 residues. The V gene's germline CDR1 is PRHDT and CDR2 FYEKMQ (reference sequence). V was pared by 5 bases and J by 7 bases, with 18 bases between. The CDR3 here is CASSRSGGGDEQYF. The DNA for the CDR3 is TGTGCCAGCAGCAGATCGGGCGGAGGGGATGAGCAGTACTTC.

This clone has a handful of counts. The genes are TRBV7-6 and TRBJ2-2, with no clear D. This CDR3 comprises 11 residues. The V end was cut by 3 bases, the J end by 7 bases, with 3 bases between. Germline V CDR1 and CDR2: SGHVS, FNYEAQ. The CDR3 nucleotides are TGTGCCAGCAGCTTGGACGGGGAGCTGTTTTTT. Residues: CASSLDGELFF.

The chain combines TRBV4-1 with TRBJ2-5; D perhaps matches TRBD1 (6 bases). The V gene's germline CDR1 is MGHRA and CDR2 YSYEKL. Trimming took 4 bases from V and 2 from J, leaving 14 bases between them. The length of the CDR3 is 15 residues. The CDR3 loop reads CASSLRQATQETQYF. DNA for the CDR3: TGCGCCAGCAGCCTCCGACAGGCAACTCAAGAGACCCAGTACTTC.

The J gene is TRBJ2-7, the V gene TRBV29-1; no clear D. This CDR3 is built from 13 residues. Germline lookup yields CDR1 SQVTM and CDR2 ANQGSEA. V gave up 2 bases and J gave up 0 bases, with 8 bases separating them. The CDR3 DNA sequence: TGCAGCGTTGAAAAAGACGGCTCCTACGAGCAGTACTTC. This sequence encodes CSVEKDGSYEQYF.

This chain links TRBV29-1 with TRBJ2-5; 9 bases map to TRBD1. The CDR3 is 14 residues long. Losses at the gene ends were 0 bases for V and 5 bases for J; bases not matched to a gene: 4. Germline V CDR1 and CDR2: SQVTM, ANQGSEA. The CDR3 sequence: CSVEDLTGGETQYF. The DNA for the CDR3 is TGCAGCGTTGAAGATCTGACAGGGGGGGAGACCCAGTACTTC.

This clone was observed a few times. V and J are TRBV4-3 and TRBJ2-7, with TRBD1 as a possible D gene (5 bases). The CDR3 extends over 15 amino acids. The V gene lost 0 bases and the J gene lost 1 base, with 10 bases spanning the gap. Germline assignment: CDR1 LGHNA and CDR2 YSLEER. The CDR3 loop is CASSQEETASYEQYF. In DNA, the CDR3 is TGCGCCAGCAGCCAAGAGGAGACAGCGTCCTACGAGCAGTACTTC.

This clone was observed a few times. This sequence joins TRBV6-5 and TRBJ2-7; D perhaps matches TRBD2 (5 bases). The CDR3 loop spans 15 amino acids. V lost 5 bases, J lost 2 bases, and 16 bases lay in between. Germline V gene lookup returns CDR1 MNHEY and CDR2 SVGAGI. CDR3 nucleotides: TGTGCCAGCAGTCCTGGTGCGGGCTACACCTACGAGCAGTACTTC. Protein product: CASSPGAGYTYEQYF.

The chain employs TRBV5-6 and TRBJ2-5; 8 bases fit TRBD1. In germline, CDR1 is SGHDT, CDR2 YYEEEE. V lost 5 bases to trimming and J lost 5 bases; unmatched junction nucleotides: 5. The CDR3 has 13 amino acids. The CDR3 protein is CASSTGGGETQYF. In nucleotides, the CDR3 is TGTGCCAGCAGTACAGGGGGTGGGGAGACCCAGTACTTC.